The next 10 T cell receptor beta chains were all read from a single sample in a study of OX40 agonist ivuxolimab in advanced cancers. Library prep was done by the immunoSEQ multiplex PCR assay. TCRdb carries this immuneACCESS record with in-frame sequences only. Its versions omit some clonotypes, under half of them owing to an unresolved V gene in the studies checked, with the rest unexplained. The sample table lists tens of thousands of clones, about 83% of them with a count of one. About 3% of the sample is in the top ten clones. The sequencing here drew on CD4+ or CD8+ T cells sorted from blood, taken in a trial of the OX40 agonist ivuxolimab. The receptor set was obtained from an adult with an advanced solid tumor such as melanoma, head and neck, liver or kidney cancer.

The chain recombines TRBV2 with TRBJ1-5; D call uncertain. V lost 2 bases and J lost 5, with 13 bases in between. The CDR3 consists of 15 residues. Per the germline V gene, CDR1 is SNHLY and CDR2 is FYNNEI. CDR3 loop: CASSEWGQRDQPQHF. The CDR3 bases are TGTGCCAGCAGTGAATGGGGTCAGAGAGATCAGCCCCAGCATTTT.

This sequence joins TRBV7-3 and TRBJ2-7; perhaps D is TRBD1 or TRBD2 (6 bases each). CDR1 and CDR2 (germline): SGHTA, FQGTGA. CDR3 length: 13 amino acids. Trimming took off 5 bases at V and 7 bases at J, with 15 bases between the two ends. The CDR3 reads CASSPVGGGEQYF. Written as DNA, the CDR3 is TGTGCCAGCAGCCCCGTTGGAGGGGGTGAGCAGTACTTC.

The CDR3: CAWGRDRGSGNTIYF. The CDR3 region has the DNA TGTGCCTGGGGGAGGGACAGGGGATCTGGAAACACCATATATTTT. The V gene is TRBV30, the J gene TRBJ1-3; 10 bases align to TRBD1. V lost 5 bases, J lost 1 base, and 5 bases stayed unmatched. CDR1 GTSNPN and CDR2 SVGIG come from the germline V gene (reference sequence). This CDR3 spans 15 amino acids.

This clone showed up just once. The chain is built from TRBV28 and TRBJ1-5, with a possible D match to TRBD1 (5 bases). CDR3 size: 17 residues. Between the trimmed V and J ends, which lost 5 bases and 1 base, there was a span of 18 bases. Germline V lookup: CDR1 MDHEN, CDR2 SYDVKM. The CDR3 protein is CASSPSGAERSNQPQHF. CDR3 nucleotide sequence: TGTGCCAGCAGTCCTTCCGGGGCGGAAAGGAGCAATCAGCCCCAGCATTTT.

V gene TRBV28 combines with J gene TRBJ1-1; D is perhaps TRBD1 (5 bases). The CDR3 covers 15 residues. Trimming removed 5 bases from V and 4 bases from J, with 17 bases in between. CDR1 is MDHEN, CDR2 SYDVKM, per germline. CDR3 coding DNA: TGTGCCAGCAGTCCTCAAAGGGGAGCCTTCACTGAAGCTTTCTTT. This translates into CASSPQRGAFTEAFF.

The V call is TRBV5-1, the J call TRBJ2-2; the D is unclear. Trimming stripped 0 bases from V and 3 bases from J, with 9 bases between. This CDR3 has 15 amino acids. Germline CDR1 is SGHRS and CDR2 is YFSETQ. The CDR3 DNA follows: TGCGCCAGCAGCTTGGGTGGCACAGACACCGGGGAGCTGTTTTTT. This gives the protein CASSLGGTDTGELFF.

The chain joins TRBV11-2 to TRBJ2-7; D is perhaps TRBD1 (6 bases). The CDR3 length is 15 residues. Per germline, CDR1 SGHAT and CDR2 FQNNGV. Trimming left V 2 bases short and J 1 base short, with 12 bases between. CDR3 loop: CASSLNTGWSYEQYF. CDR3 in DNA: TGTGCCAGCAGCTTAAATACAGGGTGGTCCTACGAGCAGTACTTC.

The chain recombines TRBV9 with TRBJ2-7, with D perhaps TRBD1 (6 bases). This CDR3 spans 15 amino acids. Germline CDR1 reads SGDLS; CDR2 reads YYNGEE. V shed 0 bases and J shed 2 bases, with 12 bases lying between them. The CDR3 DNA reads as TGTGCCAGCAGCGTAGACCCGACAGGTACCTACGAGCAGTACTTC. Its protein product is CASSVDPTGTYEQYF.

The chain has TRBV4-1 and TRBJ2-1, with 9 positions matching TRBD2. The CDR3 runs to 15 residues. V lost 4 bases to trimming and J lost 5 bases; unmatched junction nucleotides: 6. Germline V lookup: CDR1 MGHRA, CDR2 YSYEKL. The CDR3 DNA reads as TGCGCCAGCAGCCCGCGGGGGGGCATCGACAATGAGCAGTTCTTC. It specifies CASSPRGGIDNEQFF.

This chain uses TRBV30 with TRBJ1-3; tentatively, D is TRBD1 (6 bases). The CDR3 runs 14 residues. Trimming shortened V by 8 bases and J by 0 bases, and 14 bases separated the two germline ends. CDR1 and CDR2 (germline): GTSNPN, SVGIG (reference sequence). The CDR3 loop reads CAAPTGSSGNTIYF. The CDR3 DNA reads TGTGCCGCCCCTACAGGGAGCTCTGGAAACACCATATATTTT.